The present T cell receptor beta chain was sequenced within a study of blood T cell repertoires in COVID-19. In germline, CDR1 is MDHEN, CDR2 SYDVKM. The CDR3 loop spans 14 amino acids. With 5 bases removed from V and 2 bases from J, the gap between germline ends came to 10 bases. The data were produced by immunoSEQ multiplex PCR, yet TCRdb's version contains in-frame clones alone and is incomplete. The sample carries tens of thousands of clones, 65% to 90% recorded once. The V call is TRBV28, the J call TRBJ1-5, with D possibly being TRBD1 (5 bases). The sample consisted of peripheral blood. The clonotype originates from an elderly woman with active or convalescent COVID-19. This chain's CDR3 is CASSLGAGNQPQHF. The CDR3 bases are TGTGCCAGCAGTCTAGGGGCCGGCAATCAGCCCCAGCATTTT.